The present T cell receptor (beta chain) was sequenced within a study of OX40 agonist ivuxolimab in advanced cancers. Study-level background: Age averaged around 60 years (range roughly 23 to 79), and more than 80% were male.

General study points: Those patients achieving a partial response at 0.1-3.0 mg/kg showed among the lowest clonal expansion.

Peripheral blood came from all dose cohorts at three timepoints. This CDR3 is built from 13 residues. The germline V and J ends were trimmed by 6 bases and 2 bases, with 10 bases remaining between them. CDR1 is MNHEY and CDR2 is SVGAGI in the germline V gene. The data were produced by immunoSEQ multiplex PCR, yet TCRdb's version contains in-frame clones alone and is incomplete. Among approximately 83,000 clones, 81% were seen once, and the ten largest hold about 4.6%. Details on this clone: The antigen is unknown.

Source: CD4+ or CD8+ T cells sorted from blood, taken in a trial of the OX40 agonist ivuxolimab. This receptor was taken from an adult with an advanced solid tumor such as melanoma, head and neck, liver or kidney cancer. J is TRBJ1-2 and V is TRBV6-5, with D unclear. In DNA form, the CDR3 reads TGTGCCAGCAGCCTGGACTCCAACTATGGCTACACCTTC. Translated, it gives CASSLDSNYGYTF.